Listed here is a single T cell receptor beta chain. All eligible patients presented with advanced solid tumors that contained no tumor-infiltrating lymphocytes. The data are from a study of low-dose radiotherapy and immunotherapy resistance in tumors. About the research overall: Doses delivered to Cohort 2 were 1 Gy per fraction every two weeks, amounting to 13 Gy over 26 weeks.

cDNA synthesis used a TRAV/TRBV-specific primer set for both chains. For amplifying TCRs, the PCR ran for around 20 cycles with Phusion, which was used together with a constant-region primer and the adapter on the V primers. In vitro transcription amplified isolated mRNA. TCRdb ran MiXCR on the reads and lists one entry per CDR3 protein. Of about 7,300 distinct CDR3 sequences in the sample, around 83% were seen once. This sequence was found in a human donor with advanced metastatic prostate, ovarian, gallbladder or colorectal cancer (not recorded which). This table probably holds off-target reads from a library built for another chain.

As DNA, the CDR3 is TGCAGTGTTGGGGGGACAGGTGGTAACTATGGCTACACCTTC. Protein product: CSVGGTGGNYGYTF. The chain couples TRBV20-1 to TRBJ1-2, with 8 bases lining up with TRBD1. V lost 7 bases to trimming and J lost 1 base; unmatched junction nucleotides: 8. Germline V gene data show CDR1 as DFQATT and CDR2 as SNEGSKA (reference sequence). The CDR3 is made up of 14 amino acids.